This T cell receptor beta chain derives from a study of regulatory T cells in long-lasting Graves disease. Findings and caveats of the study: Gene preferences differed: TRBV28, TRBJ1-2, TRBJ2-5 in persistent cases. Newly diagnosed patients had higher TCR diversity than persistent Graves' patients did.

This CDR3 is 15 amino acids long. Trimming took off 1 base at V and 0 bases at J, with 9 bases between the two ends. The germline gives CDR1 GTSNPN, CDR2 SVGIG (reference sequence). Library construction for TCR beta used iRepertoire HTBI primers and Arm-PCR of CDR3 regions. Per the original methods: Taken together, the samples had around 66 TRBV and more than 12 TRBJ segments identified. TCRdb redid the calling of the multiplex PCR reads with MiXCR, one entry per CDR3 protein. The V and J calls come from TCRdb's annotation, not from the publication. The sample lists a few hundred thousand distinct CDR3 sequences, less than 25% occurring once. Time point denoted: persistent/refractory GD, antithyroid drugs over 5 years with positive TRAb. PBMC RNA was the source of the TCR library. To note about this clonotype: Its antigen is as yet unknown.

The origin of this receptor is a female donor with Graves disease. Specimen: peripheral blood mononuclear cells (PBMCs), collected when the disease was refractory, from a patient treated with antithyroid drugs. The chain recombines TRBV30 with TRBJ1-4; TRBD1 is a possible D gene (6 bases). The DNA of the CDR3 is TGTGCCTGGAGTGGACAGGTTGCAACTAATGAAAAACTGTTTTTT. This translates into CAWSGQVATNEKLFF.